This paragraph covers one T cell receptor beta chain sequence. Mixed chimerism was transient after nonmyeloablative marrow transplants from related graft donors. The CDR3 has 20 amino acids. The germline CDR1 and CDR2 sequences are SNHLY and FYNNEI. V shed 5 bases and J 2 bases; nucleotides not matched to a gene: 15. The data are from a study of Tregs in tolerant kidney transplant recipients. The data were produced by immunoSEQ multiplex PCR, yet TCRdb's version contains in-frame clones alone and is incomplete. This table has tens of thousands of clones, 93% appearing once. This sequence originates from a human patient who received a combined kidney and bone marrow transplant. Some T cells may possibly be graft donor cells. The chain carries TRBV2 and TRBJ2-1; TRBD2 matches 13 bases. The material was CD4+ T cells from blood (PBMCs), obtained 12 months after the transplant. The CDR3 loop is CASSTTSGRVSLLAYNEQFF. CDR3 sequence (DNA): TGTGCCAGCAGTACCACTAGCGGGAGGGTCTCCCTCTTGGCCTACAATGAGCAGTTCTTC.